This T cell receptor (beta chain) was sequenced for a study of blood T cell repertoires in COVID-19. Study information: Acute-phase and convalescent COVID-19 samples originated in the United States, Italy and Spain. T cells, B-cell-depleted T cells, or PBMCs supplied cDNA or gDNA.

CDR1 is SQVTM and CDR2 is ANQGSEA in the germline V gene. The V end lost 3 bases, the J end lost 3 bases, and 17 bases lay between the germline ends. CDR3 size: 15 residues. Per the study methods: By means of reference gene primer amplification, nucleated cell counts were estimated. The repertoire was sequenced with immunoSEQ multiplex PCR; TCRdb's copy has only in-frame clones and lacks some. V, J and clone size are taken as reported in that table, and D and trimming were inferred from the DNA itself. The data contain 25,000 to 40,000 clones, about 90% of them seen just once; the ten biggest clones take up roughly 5.7%.

The receptor was isolated from a human donor in a cohort sampled during active COVID-19. The sample taken for sequencing was peripheral blood. J is TRBJ1-2 and V is TRBV29-1; maybe TRBD1 (5 bases). This CDR3 reads CSVEAGTKSDYGYTF. The CDR3 DNA sequence: TGCAGCGTTGAGGCAGGGACTAAGTCCGACTATGGCTACACCTTC.